The 26 T cell receptor beta chains reported below all come from one sample, sequenced in a study of T-cell memory formation after mild COVID-19. TCRdb processed the 5' RACE reads anew with MiXCR; each CDR3 protein has one entry. The sample has under 300,000 distinct CDR3 sequences, approximately 10% seen once. Source material: PBMCs or a T cell subset sorted from them (not recorded which). Receptor source: a man between 18 and 29 years old who had mild COVID-19 (a few samples of this study predate the infection). Cell type and time point are not known.

This clonotype was seen only a few times. This sequence joins TRBV5-1 and TRBJ1-6; a possible D gene is TRBD1 (5 bases). The CDR3 loop spans 14 amino acids. The V gene's germline CDR1 is SGHRS and CDR2 YFSETQ. V was shortened by 0 bases and J by 10 bases, with 11 bases between the two germline ends. The CDR3 is CASSLGQGVSPLHF. CDR3 DNA: TGCGCCAGCAGCTTGGGGCAGGGAGTGTCACCCCTCCACTTT.

This clonotype was recorded many times. The chain is built from TRBV5-1 and TRBJ2-7; 11 positions agree with TRBD1. CDR3 size: 15 residues. CDR1 SGHRS and CDR2 YFSETQ come from the germline V gene. The ends lost 3 bases at V and 4 bases at J; junction bases unmatched: 6. CDR3 DNA sequence: TGCGCCAGCAGCTCCCGGACAGGGGGCAGGTACGAGCAGTACTTC. Its translation: CASSSRTGGRYEQYF. Supplemented by reference TRBV5-1 and TRBJ2-7, the full variable domain reads KAGVTQTPRYLIKTRGQQVTLSCSPISGHRSVSWYQQTPGQGLQFLFEYFSETQRNKGNFPGRFSGRQFSNSRSEMNVSTLELGDSALYLCASSSRTGGRYEQYFGPGTRLTVT.

This clonotype appeared a few times. This chain connects TRBV5-4 to TRBJ1-2; D is perhaps TRBD1 (5 bases). V was cut by 1 base and J by 0 bases, with 7 bases left in between. The CDR3 has 14 amino acids. Looked up from germline, CDR1 is SGHNT and CDR2 is YYREEE (reference sequence). The CDR3 coding sequence is TGTGCCAGCAGCTTGCCAGGGACTAACTATGGCTACACCTTC. This codes for CASSLPGTNYGYTF.

Many counts were recorded for this clonotype. The chain carries TRBV30 and TRBJ2-7; D tentatively fits TRBD1 or TRBD2 (5 bases each). The V end was cut by 6 bases, the J end by 1 base, with 13 bases between. This CDR3 is 13 amino acids long. The germline CDR1 and CDR2 sequences are GTSNPN and SVGIG (reference sequence). The CDR3 bases are TGTGCCTGTCACCGGGACGGATCCTACGAGCAGTACTTC. Translated: CACHRDGSYEQYF.

This clonotype has at least ten counts. The gene calls are TRBV5-1 and TRBJ2-3; tentative D call: TRBD2 (6 bases). Trimming removed 4 bases from V and 2 bases from J, with 11 bases in between. Germline V CDR1 and CDR2: SGHRS, YFSETQ. CDR3 length equals 14 residues. CDR3 DNA: TGCGCCAGCAGCATCGGACTACCCACAGATACGCAGTATTTT. Amino acids: CASSIGLPTDTQYF.

This clonotype was recorded a few times. The chain carries TRBV29-1 and TRBJ1-2; possibly TRBD1 for D (6 bases). CDR1 and CDR2 from the germline V gene are SQVTM and ANQGSEA. The CDR3 sequence is 11 residues long. The V gene lost 6 bases and the J gene lost 8 bases, with 13 bases spanning the gap. CDR3: CSVGDIMGYTF. Written as DNA, the CDR3 is TGCAGCGTAGGGGACATAATGGGCTACACCTTC.

The gene calls are TRBV12-3 or TRBV12-4 and TRBJ2-5; the D gene is possibly TRBD1 (5 bases). Trimming left V 6 bases short and J 4 bases short, with 12 bases between. The CDR3 has 13 residues. The CDR3 region has the DNA TGTGCCAGCAGACGGACACCAGGAGAGACCCAGTACTTC. Its protein product is CASRRTPGETQYF.

The genes are TRBV5-1 and TRBJ2-2, with 9 bases identical to TRBD2. Germline V gives CDR1 SGHRS, CDR2 YFSETQ. There are 16 residues in the CDR3. V dropped 4 bases and J dropped 2; count of bases not matched to a gene: 6. The chain's CDR3 is CASSPPGTSNTGELFF. The CDR3 bases are TGCGCCAGCAGCCCCCCCGGGACTAGCAACACCGGGGAGCTGTTTTTT.

The sample holds a few counts of this clonotype. This sequence joins TRBV6-7 and TRBJ1-1; D might be TRBD1 (6 bases). TRBV6-7 is treated as an ORF (open reading frame) with a function not yet certain. The CDR3 loop spans 13 amino acids. V was clipped by 8 bases and J by 1 base, with 11 bases between them. The CDR3 region is CASGQTGNTEAFF. CDR3 DNA sequence: TGTGCCAGCGGACAGACGGGGAACACTGAAGCTTTCTTT.

This chain uses TRBV20-1 with TRBJ2-1; TRBD2 matches at 13 bases. Trimming cost V 6 bases and J 10 bases; bases outside gene matches: 9. The CDR3 spans 14 residues. Germline lookup yields CDR1 DFQATT and CDR2 SNEGSKA (reference sequence). Here the CDR3 DNA reads TGCAGTGCGGGACGCGGACTAGCGGGGGTCGAGCAGTTCTTC. Translation gives CSAGRGLAGVEQFF.

The V gene is TRBV12-3 or TRBV12-4, the J gene TRBJ1-5, with D perhaps TRBD1 (5 bases). V was trimmed by 6 bases and J by 1 base, leaving 10 bases between them. The CDR3 length is 14 residues. The chain's CDR3 is CASSPAGSNQPQHF. In DNA, the CDR3 is TGTGCCAGCAGCCCAGCAGGGAGCAATCAGCCCCAGCATTTT.

This clonotype was detected a few times. This chain connects TRBV28 to TRBJ2-7; 11 positions agree with TRBD1. V shed 8 bases and J 1 base; nucleotides not matched to a gene: 7. Germline assignment: CDR1 MDHEN and CDR2 SYDVKM. CDR3 size: 15 residues. Written as DNA, the CDR3 is TGTGCCAGCGTTCCCGGGGACAGGGGGTCCTACGAGCAGTACTTC. This translates into CASVPGDRGSYEQYF.

This clonotype was picked up a small number of times. V gene TRBV5-5 combines with J gene TRBJ2-5, with D perhaps TRBD2 (5 bases). The germline V gene encodes CDR1 SGHKS and CDR2 YYEKEE (reference sequence). V shed 0 bases and J shed 5 bases, with 11 bases lying between them. The CDR3 has 14 residues. CDR3 nucleotides: TGTGCCAGCAGCTTGGAGGCTAGCAGGGAGACCCAGTACTTC. Residues: CASSLEASRETQYF.

The genes are TRBV4-1 and TRBJ2-3; D is perhaps TRBD1 or TRBD2 (5 bases each). This CDR3 spans 16 amino acids. V lost 0 bases and J lost 0, with 10 bases in between. The germline V gene encodes CDR1 MGHRA and CDR2 YSYEKL. The CDR3 is CASSQDEWGSTDTQYF. CDR3 DNA: TGCGCCAGCAGCCAAGATGAATGGGGGAGCACAGATACGCAGTATTTT.

This clonotype was picked up a small number of times. The chain couples TRBV5-1 to TRBJ2-2, with a possible D match to TRBD2 (6 bases). V was cut by 3 bases and J by 1 base, with 10 bases left in between. This CDR3 is 15 amino acids long. Germline V gene sequence: CDR1 SGHRS, CDR2 YFSETQ. The CDR3 spells CASSSAGRNTGELFF. CDR3 coding DNA: TGCGCCAGCAGCTCCGCCGGGAGGAACACCGGGGAGCTGTTTTTT.

This chain links TRBV11-2 with TRBJ1-2; D gene uncertain. Trimming took off 0 bases at V and 4 bases at J, with 6 bases between the two ends. The length of the CDR3 is 13 residues. Per germline, CDR1 SGHAT and CDR2 FQNNGV. The chain's CDR3 is CASSLEGSYGYTF. The CDR3 DNA reads TGTGCCAGCAGCTTAGAGGGGAGCTATGGCTACACCTTC.

This rearrangement joins TRBV10-3 to TRBJ1-6; 7 nucleotides match TRBD1. Per the germline V gene, CDR1 is ENHRY and CDR2 is SYGVKD. V lost 8 bases and J lost 7; bases outside the gene matches: 5. The CDR3 consists of 13 residues. The chain's CDR3 is CAIRDRTNSPLHF. For the CDR3, the DNA is TGTGCCATCCGGGACAGAACAAATTCACCCCTCCACTTT.

This chain uses TRBV7-2 with TRBJ2-5; 9 positions agree with TRBD1. Germline loops: CDR1 SGHTA, CDR2 FQGNSA. CDR3 length: 14 amino acids. With 6 bases clipped from V and 5 bases from J, the junction kept 7 bases outside the gene matches. The CDR3 loop reads CASRDTGGGETQYF. The CDR3 nucleotides are TGTGCCAGCAGGGATACAGGGGGCGGGGAGACCCAGTACTTC. The full variable domain, with the rest looked up from reference TRBV7-2 and TRBJ2-5, is GAGVSQSPSNKVTEKGKDVELRCDPISGHTALYWYRQSLGQGLEFLIYFQGNSAPDKSGLPSDRFSAERTGGSVSTLTIQRTQQEDSAVYLCASRDTGGGETQYFGPGTRLLVL.

The V and J genes are TRBV24-1 and TRBJ2-3; D is unclear. Per germline, CDR1 KGHDR and CDR2 SFDVKD. The ends were cut back, 5 bases at V and 5 bases at J, with 10 bases in the middle. This CDR3 spans 13 amino acids. CDR3 sequence (DNA): TGTGCCACCAGTGGCGAGTTTTTAGATACGCAGTATTTT. Protein sequence: CATSGEFLDTQYF.

This clonotype was seen only once. Relative to the germline gene, one junction end is altered; a read error may explain this. The J gene is TRBJ2-2, the V gene TRBV7-7; TRBD1 matches at 7 bases. The germline CDR1 and CDR2 sequences are SSHAT and FNYEAQ (reference sequence). The CDR3 loop spans 16 amino acids. The CDR3 DNA reads as TGTGCTAGCAGCTTAAGGCTGCAGGGGGAGACCGGGGAGCTGTTTTTT. It yields the protein CASSLRLQGETGELFF.

This clonotype was seen at least ten times. The chain is built from TRBV20-1 and TRBJ1-6, with D possibly matching TRBD1 (5 bases). CDR1 is DFQATT and CDR2 is SNEGSKA in the germline V gene (reference sequence). This CDR3 is built from 16 residues. Trimming stripped 5 bases from V and 0 bases from J, with 14 bases between. Written as DNA, the CDR3 is TGCAGTGCTGGGGACCCCGGCAGCTCCTATAATTCACCCCTCCACTTT. Its protein is CSAGDPGSSYNSPLHF.

This clonotype was observed a handful of times. The chain is built from TRBV5-1 and TRBJ1-2; D remains unclear. Trimming removed 2 bases at V and 2 bases at J, with 13 bases between. The CDR3 runs 15 residues. Germline CDR1 reads SGHRS; CDR2 reads YFSETQ. This CDR3 reads CASSFGRISNYGYTF. The DNA for the CDR3 is TGCGCCAGCAGCTTTGGGAGGATCTCGAACTATGGCTACACCTTC.

The genes are TRBV24-1 and TRBJ2-3; a possible D gene is TRBD2 (6 bases). The germline V gene has CDR1 KGHDR and CDR2 SFDVKD. This CDR3 is 14 amino acids long. The ends were cut back, 6 bases at V and 6 bases at J, with 15 bases in the middle. CDR3 region: CATSTAGLRDTQYF. As DNA, the CDR3 is TGTGCCACCAGTACGGCGGGGTTACGGGATACGCAGTATTTT.

This clonotype was seen more than once but under ten times. The gene calls are TRBV7-2 and TRBJ1-1; perhaps TRBD1 as D (5 bases). The CDR3 runs to 12 residues. Trimming stripped 5 bases from V and 10 bases from J, with 14 bases between. The germline CDR1 and CDR2 sequences are SGHTA and FQGNSA. As DNA, the CDR3 is TGTGCCAGCAGCCTTGGGGCCGGGGCAGCTTTCTTT. The encoded protein is CASSLGAGAAFF.

This chain uses TRBV3-1 with TRBJ1-1; tentative D call: TRBD1 (5 bases). The CDR3 is 14 residues long. The V and J ends lost 4 bases and 3 bases respectively, with 12 bases between them. CDR1 is LGHDT and CDR2 is YNNKEL in the germline V gene (reference sequence). CDR3 coding DNA: TGTGCCAGCAGCCCCAGCGCGGGGGACACTGAAGCTTTCTTT. This sequence encodes CASSPSAGDTEAFF.

This clonotype was seen repeatedly, ten times or more. An end of the junction does not agree with germline; a read error may underlie this. CDR3 nucleotides: TGTGCCAGCACTTTACAGGGGGCTGGAAACACCATATATTTT. Amino acids: CASTLQGAGNTIYF. V gene TRBV12-3 or TRBV12-4 combines with J gene TRBJ1-3, with TRBD1 identical over 8 bases. The CDR3 covers 14 residues.